This T cell receptor beta chain is from a study of CD8+ T cells in alopecia areata. Study as a whole: A 6-month period off drug followed tofacitinib, which lasted 6 to 18 months.

This clone was counted only a few times. Antigen: not known. The sorting of PBMCs gave CD4+ and CD8+ T cells. cDNA prepared by RNA extraction and subsequent reverse transcription served as the template for sequencing. Data came from immunoSEQ multiplex PCR; TCRdb stores just in-frame clones and leaves some out. The sample has about 150,000 clones, around 50% seen once; the top ten hold less than 8%. Study results and caveats: Although TCR sharing was seen in mice, sharing across patients was less clear, possibly for HLA-related reasons. Researchers report lesional scalp, most notably alopecia totalis/universalis, outstripped normal scalp in clonality.

The source material was CD4+ T cells sorted from blood. This clonotype was obtained from a human donor with alopecia areata.

CDR3 bases: TGTGCCAGCAGCTTGGCCTTATTGACAGTTAGCCCCTTCTTT. The encoded protein is CASSLALLTVSPFF. The rearrangement uses TRBV5-5 and TRBJ1-1; possible D gene TRBD1, 5 bases. The length of the CDR3 is 14 residues. Per the germline V gene, CDR1 is SGHKS and CDR2 is YYEKEE (reference sequence). The V end was cut by 0 bases, the J end by 14 bases, with 20 bases between.